A selection of T cell receptor beta chains follows, all from one sample in a study of blood T cell repertoires in COVID-19. The method was immunoSEQ multiplex PCR; TCRdb's version includes in-frame clones alone and lacks a portion of them. The table lists about 210,000 clones, 65% to 90% of them singletons. The specimen sequenced was peripheral blood. The source of these receptors is a woman aged 70-85 years with COVID-19, enrolled during active disease. CDR3s leave out the opening cysteine and the closing phenylalanine or tryptophan. Size values are once, few and many counts, or a class for expanded clones, and some rows have none.

abundance: .; v_gene: TRBV24-1; j_gene: TRBJ2-1; CDR3aa: ATSEAKYNEQF
abundance: .; v_gene: TRBV28; j_gene: TRBJ1-5; CDR3aa: ASHQGQPQH
abundance: .; v_gene: TRBV9; j_gene: TRBJ2-3; CDR3aa: ASSPLAGTDTQY
abundance: once; v_gene: TRBV28; j_gene: TRBJ1-1; CDR3aa: ASSSLDRVWNTEAF
abundance: .; v_gene: TRBV9; j_gene: TRBJ2-3; CDR3aa: ASSVNHRGTDTQY
abundance: .; v_gene: TRBV4-3; j_gene: TRBJ1-1; CDR3aa: ASSQEARYEAF
abundance: .; v_gene: TRBV19; j_gene: TRBJ2-5; CDR3aa: ASNMRTAQETQY
abundance: .; v_gene: TRBV7-2; j_gene: TRBJ2-1; CDR3aa: ASGGGQGEQF
abundance: .; v_gene: TRBV5-8; j_gene: TRBJ1-5; CDR3aa: ASSLNRGWDDQPQH
abundance: .; v_gene: TRBV6-5; j_gene: TRBJ1-6; CDR3aa: ASRPTLGPLH
abundance: .; v_gene: TRBV18; j_gene: TRBJ2-5; CDR3aa: ASSRGSGSNRETQY
abundance: .; v_gene: TRBV6-5; j_gene: TRBJ2-5; CDR3aa: ASSRKGQGGETQY
abundance: .; v_gene: TRBV19; j_gene: TRBJ2-1; CDR3aa: ASSIRTSGGADGRDEQF
abundance: .; v_gene: TRBV5-5; j_gene: TRBJ2-6; CDR3aa: ASSQGQFQSGANVLT
abundance: .; v_gene: TRBV5-4; j_gene: TRBJ1-4; CDR3aa: ASSLLGQGNEKLF
abundance: .; v_gene: TRBV27; j_gene: TRBJ1-6; CDR3aa: ASSSSGTEYNSPLH
abundance: .; v_gene: TRBV9; j_gene: TRBJ1-1; CDR3aa: ASSVGRAPTEAF
abundance: few; v_gene: TRBV2; j_gene: TRBJ1-5; CDR3aa: ASSEDRVPSNQPQH
abundance: .; v_gene: TRBV19; j_gene: TRBJ2-1; CDR3aa: ASSIGRRTGMNNEQF
abundance: .; v_gene: TRBV3-1/TRBV3-2; j_gene: TRBJ1-1; CDR3aa: ASSQGQYTEAF
abundance: .; v_gene: TRBV7-3; j_gene: TRBJ1-2; CDR3aa: ASSSGQGRTYGYT
abundance: .; v_gene: TRBV6-5; j_gene: TRBJ2-7; CDR3aa: ASRKGTSGYYEQY
abundance: once; v_gene: TRBV7-9; j_gene: TRBJ1-1; CDR3aa: ASTSEGVRGTEAF
abundance: .; v_gene: TRBV19; j_gene: TRBJ1-1; CDR3aa: ASKSRAVEAEAF
abundance: .; v_gene: TRBV6-5; j_gene: TRBJ2-1; CDR3aa: ASRRLAGGRTEQF
abundance: once; v_gene: TRBV19; j_gene: TRBJ1-6; CDR3aa: ASSDFLGPYNSPLH
abundance: .; v_gene: TRBV5-1; j_gene: TRBJ1-6; CDR3aa: ASSLELRHYNSPLH
abundance: .; v_gene: TRBV4-2; j_gene: TRBJ1-5; CDR3aa: ASSQADRQPQPQH
abundance: .; v_gene: TRBV4-3; j_gene: TRBJ2-7; CDR3aa: ASSQDRLGQGYRQY
abundance: .; v_gene: TRBV18; j_gene: TRBJ1-6; CDR3aa: ASSPADRGDNSPLH
abundance: .; v_gene: TRBV6-5; j_gene: TRBJ1-1; CDR3aa: ASSPGQTEAF
abundance: .; v_gene: TRBV5-1; j_gene: TRBJ2-7; CDR3aa: ASSRMGQGHYEQY
abundance: .; v_gene: TRBV6-6; j_gene: TRBJ2-7; CDR3aa: ASSYDRVSDGKQY
abundance: few; v_gene: TRBV7-2; j_gene: TRBJ1-1; CDR3aa: ASSLDRNTEAF
abundance: .; v_gene: TRBV29-1; j_gene: TRBJ2-7; CDR3aa: SISLRARYEQY
abundance: .; v_gene: TRBV21-1; j_gene: TRBJ2-6; CDR3aa: ASSEPRGSSGANVLT
abundance: once; v_gene: TRBV28; j_gene: TRBJ1-3; CDR3aa: ASSAQGNTIY
abundance: .; v_gene: TRBV18; j_gene: TRBJ1-2; CDR3aa: ASSPYRTNYGYT
abundance: .; v_gene: TRBV10-2; j_gene: TRBJ2-1; CDR3aa: ASSGLAGGREQF
abundance: .; v_gene: TRBV7-2; j_gene: TRBJ1-4; CDR3aa: ASSLRGFSNEKLF
abundance: .; v_gene: TRBV6-5; j_gene: TRBJ1-6; CDR3aa: ASSRQALGNSPLH
abundance: once; v_gene: TRBV7-2; j_gene: TRBJ2-3; CDR3aa: ASSTQTRGADTQY
abundance: .; v_gene: TRBV10-3; j_gene: TRBJ1-6; CDR3aa: AISEFGSGQSNSPLH
abundance: .; v_gene: TRBV11-2; j_gene: TRBJ2-1; CDR3aa: ASSSNRDSYNEQF
abundance: .; v_gene: TRBV29-1; j_gene: TRBJ1-4; CDR3aa: SVDTGSGDEKLF
abundance: .; v_gene: TRBV7-9; j_gene: TRBJ2-5; CDR3aa: ASSLAKGRGEETQY
abundance: few; v_gene: TRBV4-1; j_gene: TRBJ1-2; CDR3aa: ASSQELGLLT
abundance: .; v_gene: TRBV3-1/TRBV3-2; j_gene: TRBJ2-1; CDR3aa: ASSSRGPTTNF
abundance: .; v_gene: TRBV7-8; j_gene: TRBJ1-2; CDR3aa: ASSSRRSVHGYT
abundance: few; v_gene: TRBV11-3; j_gene: TRBJ1-6; CDR3aa: ASRPRPDYNSPLH
abundance: .; v_gene: TRBV29-1; j_gene: TRBJ1-2; CDR3aa: SVETGQGVGGYT
abundance: .; v_gene: TRBV5-1; j_gene: TRBJ1-3; CDR3aa: ASSSQAGTSGNTIY
abundance: .; v_gene: TRBV12-3/TRBV12-4; j_gene: TRBJ1-1; CDR3aa: ASGLTVNTEAF
abundance: .; v_gene: TRBV6-4; j_gene: TRBJ2-5; CDR3aa: ASSRVAGTPQETQY
abundance: .; v_gene: TRBV19; j_gene: TRBJ2-1; CDR3aa: ASTYSGESYNEQF
abundance: .; v_gene: TRBV5-8; j_gene: TRBJ2-7; CDR3aa: ASSSFPGRGQY
abundance: once; v_gene: TRBV6-5; j_gene: TRBJ1-1; CDR3aa: ASVPLQGTEAF
abundance: .; v_gene: TRBV5-1; j_gene: TRBJ1-2; CDR3aa: ASSPRGGRTNYGYT